The next 5 T cell receptor beta chains were all read from a single sample in a study of molecular identifiers for immune sequencing clone quantification. MiXCR, run by TCRdb on the PCR reads, gives a single entry per CDR3 protein. Among some 100,000 distinct CDR3 sequences listed, roughly a third were seen once. The sequenced sample consisted of naive CD8+ T cells from blood, with Jurkat cell RNA spiked in. Indicated subset: FACS-sorted CD8+CD4-CCR7+CD45RA+ naive T cells. All receptors come from a human donor in good health. Some libraries in this study had Jurkat cell RNA spiked in.

This clonotype was detected a few times. The V and J genes are TRBV19 and TRBJ2-4; D possibly corresponds to TRBD1 (8 bases). The CDR3 totals 15 residues. Germline CDR1 LNHDA, CDR2 SQIVND (reference sequence). With 3 bases removed from V and 9 bases from J, the gap between germline ends came to 18 bases. CDR3 coding DNA: TGTGCCAGTAGTATCCCCGACAGGGGAGGGGGCATTCAGTACTTC. This codes for CASSIPDRGGGIQYF.

V and J are TRBV6-2 or TRBV6-3 and TRBJ1-1; D possibly corresponds to TRBD1 (6 bases). Trimming stripped 6 bases from V and 6 bases from J, with 14 bases between. The CDR3 length is 13 residues. Germline V gene data show CDR1 as MNHEY and CDR2 as SVGEGT. CDR3 DNA: TGTGCCAGCAGGGACAGAACGGGGGCTGAAGCTTTCTTT. Protein sequence: CASRDRTGAEAFF.

This clonotype was found a few times. Here the CDR3 omits its conserved ending phenylalanine or tryptophan, so a read error is the likely source. The rearrangement joins TRBV28 to TRBJ2-7; perhaps TRBD1 as D (6 bases). Germline V gene lookup returns CDR1 MDHEN and CDR2 SYDVKM. The germline V and J ends were trimmed by 4 bases and 2 bases, with 12 bases remaining between them. The CDR3 contains 14 residues. The CDR3 sequence: CASSSARGPYEQYI. CDR3 sequence (DNA): TGTGCCAGCAGTTCCGCCAGGGGCCCCTACGAGCAGTACATC.

CDR3 region: CASRPTRLTEAFF. The CDR3, as DNA: TGTGCCAGCAGGCCCACGCGACTTACTGAAGCTTTCTTT. J is TRBJ1-1 and V is TRBV12-3 or TRBV12-4; D gene unclear. The CDR3 loop spans 13 amino acids. Trimming removed 6 bases from V and 5 bases from J, with 13 bases in between.

V and J are TRBV20-1 and TRBJ2-3; 11 bases agree with TRBD2. Trimming at V came to 0 bases and at J to 2 bases, leaving 10 bases not matched to a gene. Germline V gene lookup returns CDR1 DFQATT and CDR2 SNEGSKA (reference sequence). The CDR3 is made up of 18 amino acids. The DNA of the CDR3 is TGCAGTGCTAGAGATCCCGGGGAACTAGCGGGAGTCACAGATACGCAGTATTTT. This sequence encodes CSARDPGELAGVTDTQYF.